Below, 18 T cell receptor beta chains from the same sample are listed, as sequenced in a study of Ad26.COV2.S vaccination and SARS-CoV-2 variants. Treatment in this sample: roughly 19 received Ad26.COV2.S at low or high dose, single or two shots; 5 received placebo; per-sample allocation not given. Collection of the samples took place on day 63 after the first injection of vaccine or placebo. Assay: immunoSEQ multiplex PCR; the TCRdb copy retains only in-frame clones and omits some. The sample has a few hundred thousand clones, about nine tenths seen once. This specimen was peripheral blood, taken in a trial of Ad26.COV2.S vaccine versus placebo. The receptors were sampled from a person aged 18-60 years who received the Ad26.COV2.S COVID-19 vaccine or a placebo.

V usage is TRBV5-1 and J usage is TRBJ1-3; D remains unclear. V was trimmed by 4 bases and J by 3 bases, leaving 17 bases between them. Germline CDR1 reads SGHRS; CDR2 reads YFSETQ. CDR3 length: 16 amino acids. The CDR3 sequence: CASSGVMGTVGNTIYF. Written as DNA, the CDR3 is TGCGCCAGCAGCGGAGTGATGGGAACTGTTGGAAACACCATATATTTT.

For the CDR3, the DNA is TGTGCCAGCAGTGGGAGAGGGATTTTATCCTCCTACGAGCAGTACTTC. It specifies CASSGRGILSSYEQYF. The V call is TRBV25-1, the J call TRBJ2-7; the D gene is possibly TRBD2 (5 bases). Germline V lookup: CDR1 MGHDK, CDR2 SYGVNS. There are 16 residues in the CDR3. Trimming removed 4 bases at V and 0 bases at J, with 16 bases between.

The V and J genes are TRBV28 and TRBJ1-1; a possible D gene is TRBD1 (6 bases). Looked up from germline, CDR1 is MDHEN and CDR2 is SYDVKM. This CDR3 comprises 15 residues. The V and J ends lost 2 bases and 8 bases respectively, with 18 bases between them. Here the CDR3 DNA reads TGTGCCAGCAGTTTACCCACCGGGACAATCTTAGAAGCTTTCTTT. It encodes CASSLPTGTILEAFF.

This chain links TRBV4-3 with TRBJ2-7; no clear D. Germline CDR1 is LGHNA and CDR2 is YSLEER. CDR3 length: 16 amino acids. Trimming pared 1 base from V and 0 bases from J, leaving 13 bases between. CDR3 protein: CASSQAAATSSYEQYF. DNA of the CDR3: TGCGCCAGCAGCCAAGCGGCGGCAACCAGCTCCTACGAGCAGTACTTC.

The rearrangement uses TRBV30 and TRBJ1-4, with D unclear. CDR1 and CDR2 from the germline V gene are GTSNPN and SVGIG (reference sequence). This CDR3 contains 14 residues. Trimming pared 3 bases from V and 7 bases from J, leaving 15 bases between. CDR3 residues: CAWRLSTTREKLFF. As DNA, the CDR3 is TGTGCCTGGAGACTGAGCACAACACGTGAAAAACTGTTTTTT.

V and J are TRBV7-9 and TRBJ1-4; 7 positions match TRBD1. There are 19 residues in the CDR3. V lost 5 bases to trimming and J lost 5 bases; unmatched junction nucleotides: 20. Germline CDR1 is SEHNR and CDR2 is FQNEAQ (reference sequence). The CDR3 nucleotides are TGTGCCAGCAGCGTTACCTCCTCCCCGCAGGGGGGTCTCAATGAAAAACTGTTTTTT. It specifies CASSVTSSPQGGLNEKLFF.

This clone was seen only once. The chain uses TRBV28 and TRBJ2-1, with 10 positions matching TRBD1. Germline CDR1 and CDR2: MDHEN and SYDVKM. Germline trimming cut 5 bases from V and 4 bases from J; bases unmatched to any gene: 11. The CDR3 sequence is 17 residues long. In DNA, the CDR3 is TGTGCCAGCAGTCCCGCGACCGGGACAGGGGTTTACAATGAGCAGTTCTTC. This sequence encodes CASSPATGTGVYNEQFF.

This clone has a single count. V is TRBV7-2 and J is TRBJ1-6; D ambiguous. The V gene lost 0 bases and the J gene lost 4 bases, with 7 bases spanning the gap. Looked up from germline, CDR1 is SGHTA and CDR2 is FQGNSA. The CDR3 is 15 amino acids. In nucleotides, the CDR3 is TGTGCCAGCAGCTTAGCGTCCCTTTATAATTCACCCCTCCACTTT. Translated, it gives CASSLASLYNSPLHF.

This chain uses TRBV27 with TRBJ2-1; no reliable D call. Trimming pared 3 bases from V and 0 bases from J, leaving 21 bases between. The CDR3 loop spans 19 amino acids. The germline V gene encodes CDR1 MNHEY and CDR2 SMNVEV (reference sequence). The CDR3: CASSFSMMVAGSSYNEQFF. CDR3 DNA sequence: TGTGCCAGCAGTTTCTCTATGATGGTAGCTGGCAGCTCCTACAATGAGCAGTTCTTC.

The V gene is TRBV5-6, the J gene TRBJ2-7; 9 bases are a match to TRBD1. The CDR3 covers 15 residues. V was clipped by 0 bases and J by 4 bases; unmatched bases: 5. Germline V CDR1 and CDR2: SGHDT, YYEEEE. CDR3 residues: CASSLAGTGRYEQYF. Written as DNA, the CDR3 is TGTGCCAGCAGCTTGGCAGGGACAGGGAGGTACGAGCAGTACTTC.

The rearrangement links TRBV7-9 to TRBJ2-5; possible D gene TRBD1, 6 bases. Deletions cut 2 bases from V and 2 bases from J, with 9 bases between. The CDR3 runs 14 residues. From germline, CDR1 is SEHNR and CDR2 FQNEAQ (reference sequence). CDR3 sequence: CASSLYREQETQYF. DNA for the CDR3: TGTGCCAGCAGCTTATACAGGGAACAAGAGACCCAGTACTTC.

V gene TRBV6-2 or TRBV6-3 combines with J gene TRBJ2-3, with TRBD2 identical over 8 bases. CDR3 length: 18 residues. The trim removed 2 bases at V and 1 base at J, leaving 11 bases unmatched. Germline-derived CDR1 and CDR2 are MNHEY and SVGEGT. CDR3 DNA sequence: TGTGCCAGCAGTTACCCTACTGGAGCGGGAGTGGGCACAGATACGCAGTATTTT. Amino acid sequence: CASSYPTGAGVGTDTQYF.

The chain recombines TRBV9 with TRBJ2-3; TRBD2 matches at 11 bases. J was trimmed by 4 bases and V by 4 bases; bases with no gene match: 17. CDR1 is SGDLS and CDR2 is YYNGEE in the germline V gene. CDR3 size: 19 residues. CDR3 bases: TGTGCCAGCAGCCCCCAACCCGTTACACTAGCGGGAGAGCCAGATACGCAGTATTTT. Translated, it gives CASSPQPVTLAGEPDTQYF.

In its sample, this clone was seen a few times. The chain joins TRBV5-5 to TRBJ2-1, with unresolved D. Trimming removed 0 bases at V and 4 bases at J, with 8 bases between. The CDR3 is made up of 14 amino acids. Germline V lookup: CDR1 SGHKS, CDR2 YYEKEE (reference sequence). The CDR3 DNA is TGTGCCAGCAGCTTGGTCGCTGGATACAATGAGCAGTTCTTC. It specifies CASSLVAGYNEQFF.

The chain carries TRBV4-2 and TRBJ2-7; 11 bases map to TRBD2. V gave up 1 base and J gave up 5 bases; unmatched junction bases: 13. The CDR3 has 18 amino acids. CDR1 and CDR2 from the germline V gene are LGHNA and YNFKEQ. The CDR3 loop reads CASSQGVWTSGPQDEQYF. DNA of the CDR3: TGTGCCAGCAGCCAAGGGGTTTGGACTAGCGGGCCCCAGGACGAGCAGTACTTC.

This clone was detected once. The V call is TRBV2, the J call TRBJ2-5, with 9 bases that match TRBD1. This CDR3 region has 15 residues. V was pared by 6 bases and J by 5 bases, with 10 bases of the junction left unmatched. Germline V gene lookup returns CDR1 SNHLY and CDR2 FYNNEI. For the CDR3, the DNA is TGTGCCAGCAGCGCGGACAGGGGTATCGAGGAGACCCAGTACTTC. Protein product: CASSADRGIEETQYF.

The J gene is TRBJ2-1, the V gene TRBV18; 11 bases fit TRBD1. V was clipped by 2 bases and J by 5 bases; unmatched bases: 5. The CDR3 is 16 amino acids. The V gene's germline CDR1 is KGHSH and CDR2 LQKENI. In nucleotides, the CDR3 is TGTGCCAGCTCACCATACGGACAGGGGGCAAACAATGAGCAGTTCTTC. Its translation: CASSPYGQGANNEQFF.

The rearrangement uses TRBV28 and TRBJ2-4, with D perhaps TRBD2 (5 bases). The germline V and J ends were trimmed by 3 bases and 3 bases, with 9 bases remaining between them. The germline V gene has CDR1 MDHEN and CDR2 SYDVKM. This CDR3 contains 14 residues. CDR3 DNA sequence: TGTGCCAGCAGTTTCAATGAGGGCAAAAACATTCAGTACTTC. The encoded protein is CASSFNEGKNIQYF. The full variable domain, completed using reference TRBV28 and TRBJ2-4, is DVKVTQSSRYLVKRTGEKVFLECVQDMDHENMFWYRQDPGLGLRLIYFSYDVKMKEKGDIPEGYSVSREKKERFSLILESASTNQTSMYLCASSFNEGKNIQYFGAGTRLSVL.